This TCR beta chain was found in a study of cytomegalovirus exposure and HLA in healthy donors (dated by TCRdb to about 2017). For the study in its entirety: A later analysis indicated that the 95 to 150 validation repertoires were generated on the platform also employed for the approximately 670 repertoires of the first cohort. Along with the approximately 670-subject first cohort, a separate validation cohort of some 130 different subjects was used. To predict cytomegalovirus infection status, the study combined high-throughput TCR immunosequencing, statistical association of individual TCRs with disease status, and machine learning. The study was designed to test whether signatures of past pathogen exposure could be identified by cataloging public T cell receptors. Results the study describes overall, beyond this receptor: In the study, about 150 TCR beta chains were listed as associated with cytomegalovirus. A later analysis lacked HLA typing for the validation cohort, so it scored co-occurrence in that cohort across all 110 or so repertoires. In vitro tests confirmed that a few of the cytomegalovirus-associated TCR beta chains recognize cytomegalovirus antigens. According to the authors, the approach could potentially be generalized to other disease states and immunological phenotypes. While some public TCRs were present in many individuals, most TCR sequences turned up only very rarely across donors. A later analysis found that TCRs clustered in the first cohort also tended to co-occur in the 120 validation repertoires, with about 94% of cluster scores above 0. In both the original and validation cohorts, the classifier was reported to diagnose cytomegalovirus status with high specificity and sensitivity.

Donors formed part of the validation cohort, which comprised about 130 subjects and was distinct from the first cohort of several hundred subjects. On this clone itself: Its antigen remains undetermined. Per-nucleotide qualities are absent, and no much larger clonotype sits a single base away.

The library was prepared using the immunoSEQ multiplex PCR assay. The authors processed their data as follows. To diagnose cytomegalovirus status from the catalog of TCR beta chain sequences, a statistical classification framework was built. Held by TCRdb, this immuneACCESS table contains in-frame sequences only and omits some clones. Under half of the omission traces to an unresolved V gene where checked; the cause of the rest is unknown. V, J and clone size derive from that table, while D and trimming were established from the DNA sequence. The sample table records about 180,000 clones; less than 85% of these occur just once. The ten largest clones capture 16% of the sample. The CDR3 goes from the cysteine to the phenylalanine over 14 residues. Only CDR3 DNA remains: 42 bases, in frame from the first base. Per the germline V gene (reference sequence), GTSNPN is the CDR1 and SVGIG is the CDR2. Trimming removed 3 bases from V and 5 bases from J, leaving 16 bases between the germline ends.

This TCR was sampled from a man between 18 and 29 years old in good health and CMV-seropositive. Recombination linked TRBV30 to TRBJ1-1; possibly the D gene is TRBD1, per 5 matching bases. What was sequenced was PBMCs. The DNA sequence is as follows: TGTGCCTGGAGCATAGGGCAGGGTGGAACTGAAGCTTTCTTT. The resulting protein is CAWSIGQGGTEAFF.